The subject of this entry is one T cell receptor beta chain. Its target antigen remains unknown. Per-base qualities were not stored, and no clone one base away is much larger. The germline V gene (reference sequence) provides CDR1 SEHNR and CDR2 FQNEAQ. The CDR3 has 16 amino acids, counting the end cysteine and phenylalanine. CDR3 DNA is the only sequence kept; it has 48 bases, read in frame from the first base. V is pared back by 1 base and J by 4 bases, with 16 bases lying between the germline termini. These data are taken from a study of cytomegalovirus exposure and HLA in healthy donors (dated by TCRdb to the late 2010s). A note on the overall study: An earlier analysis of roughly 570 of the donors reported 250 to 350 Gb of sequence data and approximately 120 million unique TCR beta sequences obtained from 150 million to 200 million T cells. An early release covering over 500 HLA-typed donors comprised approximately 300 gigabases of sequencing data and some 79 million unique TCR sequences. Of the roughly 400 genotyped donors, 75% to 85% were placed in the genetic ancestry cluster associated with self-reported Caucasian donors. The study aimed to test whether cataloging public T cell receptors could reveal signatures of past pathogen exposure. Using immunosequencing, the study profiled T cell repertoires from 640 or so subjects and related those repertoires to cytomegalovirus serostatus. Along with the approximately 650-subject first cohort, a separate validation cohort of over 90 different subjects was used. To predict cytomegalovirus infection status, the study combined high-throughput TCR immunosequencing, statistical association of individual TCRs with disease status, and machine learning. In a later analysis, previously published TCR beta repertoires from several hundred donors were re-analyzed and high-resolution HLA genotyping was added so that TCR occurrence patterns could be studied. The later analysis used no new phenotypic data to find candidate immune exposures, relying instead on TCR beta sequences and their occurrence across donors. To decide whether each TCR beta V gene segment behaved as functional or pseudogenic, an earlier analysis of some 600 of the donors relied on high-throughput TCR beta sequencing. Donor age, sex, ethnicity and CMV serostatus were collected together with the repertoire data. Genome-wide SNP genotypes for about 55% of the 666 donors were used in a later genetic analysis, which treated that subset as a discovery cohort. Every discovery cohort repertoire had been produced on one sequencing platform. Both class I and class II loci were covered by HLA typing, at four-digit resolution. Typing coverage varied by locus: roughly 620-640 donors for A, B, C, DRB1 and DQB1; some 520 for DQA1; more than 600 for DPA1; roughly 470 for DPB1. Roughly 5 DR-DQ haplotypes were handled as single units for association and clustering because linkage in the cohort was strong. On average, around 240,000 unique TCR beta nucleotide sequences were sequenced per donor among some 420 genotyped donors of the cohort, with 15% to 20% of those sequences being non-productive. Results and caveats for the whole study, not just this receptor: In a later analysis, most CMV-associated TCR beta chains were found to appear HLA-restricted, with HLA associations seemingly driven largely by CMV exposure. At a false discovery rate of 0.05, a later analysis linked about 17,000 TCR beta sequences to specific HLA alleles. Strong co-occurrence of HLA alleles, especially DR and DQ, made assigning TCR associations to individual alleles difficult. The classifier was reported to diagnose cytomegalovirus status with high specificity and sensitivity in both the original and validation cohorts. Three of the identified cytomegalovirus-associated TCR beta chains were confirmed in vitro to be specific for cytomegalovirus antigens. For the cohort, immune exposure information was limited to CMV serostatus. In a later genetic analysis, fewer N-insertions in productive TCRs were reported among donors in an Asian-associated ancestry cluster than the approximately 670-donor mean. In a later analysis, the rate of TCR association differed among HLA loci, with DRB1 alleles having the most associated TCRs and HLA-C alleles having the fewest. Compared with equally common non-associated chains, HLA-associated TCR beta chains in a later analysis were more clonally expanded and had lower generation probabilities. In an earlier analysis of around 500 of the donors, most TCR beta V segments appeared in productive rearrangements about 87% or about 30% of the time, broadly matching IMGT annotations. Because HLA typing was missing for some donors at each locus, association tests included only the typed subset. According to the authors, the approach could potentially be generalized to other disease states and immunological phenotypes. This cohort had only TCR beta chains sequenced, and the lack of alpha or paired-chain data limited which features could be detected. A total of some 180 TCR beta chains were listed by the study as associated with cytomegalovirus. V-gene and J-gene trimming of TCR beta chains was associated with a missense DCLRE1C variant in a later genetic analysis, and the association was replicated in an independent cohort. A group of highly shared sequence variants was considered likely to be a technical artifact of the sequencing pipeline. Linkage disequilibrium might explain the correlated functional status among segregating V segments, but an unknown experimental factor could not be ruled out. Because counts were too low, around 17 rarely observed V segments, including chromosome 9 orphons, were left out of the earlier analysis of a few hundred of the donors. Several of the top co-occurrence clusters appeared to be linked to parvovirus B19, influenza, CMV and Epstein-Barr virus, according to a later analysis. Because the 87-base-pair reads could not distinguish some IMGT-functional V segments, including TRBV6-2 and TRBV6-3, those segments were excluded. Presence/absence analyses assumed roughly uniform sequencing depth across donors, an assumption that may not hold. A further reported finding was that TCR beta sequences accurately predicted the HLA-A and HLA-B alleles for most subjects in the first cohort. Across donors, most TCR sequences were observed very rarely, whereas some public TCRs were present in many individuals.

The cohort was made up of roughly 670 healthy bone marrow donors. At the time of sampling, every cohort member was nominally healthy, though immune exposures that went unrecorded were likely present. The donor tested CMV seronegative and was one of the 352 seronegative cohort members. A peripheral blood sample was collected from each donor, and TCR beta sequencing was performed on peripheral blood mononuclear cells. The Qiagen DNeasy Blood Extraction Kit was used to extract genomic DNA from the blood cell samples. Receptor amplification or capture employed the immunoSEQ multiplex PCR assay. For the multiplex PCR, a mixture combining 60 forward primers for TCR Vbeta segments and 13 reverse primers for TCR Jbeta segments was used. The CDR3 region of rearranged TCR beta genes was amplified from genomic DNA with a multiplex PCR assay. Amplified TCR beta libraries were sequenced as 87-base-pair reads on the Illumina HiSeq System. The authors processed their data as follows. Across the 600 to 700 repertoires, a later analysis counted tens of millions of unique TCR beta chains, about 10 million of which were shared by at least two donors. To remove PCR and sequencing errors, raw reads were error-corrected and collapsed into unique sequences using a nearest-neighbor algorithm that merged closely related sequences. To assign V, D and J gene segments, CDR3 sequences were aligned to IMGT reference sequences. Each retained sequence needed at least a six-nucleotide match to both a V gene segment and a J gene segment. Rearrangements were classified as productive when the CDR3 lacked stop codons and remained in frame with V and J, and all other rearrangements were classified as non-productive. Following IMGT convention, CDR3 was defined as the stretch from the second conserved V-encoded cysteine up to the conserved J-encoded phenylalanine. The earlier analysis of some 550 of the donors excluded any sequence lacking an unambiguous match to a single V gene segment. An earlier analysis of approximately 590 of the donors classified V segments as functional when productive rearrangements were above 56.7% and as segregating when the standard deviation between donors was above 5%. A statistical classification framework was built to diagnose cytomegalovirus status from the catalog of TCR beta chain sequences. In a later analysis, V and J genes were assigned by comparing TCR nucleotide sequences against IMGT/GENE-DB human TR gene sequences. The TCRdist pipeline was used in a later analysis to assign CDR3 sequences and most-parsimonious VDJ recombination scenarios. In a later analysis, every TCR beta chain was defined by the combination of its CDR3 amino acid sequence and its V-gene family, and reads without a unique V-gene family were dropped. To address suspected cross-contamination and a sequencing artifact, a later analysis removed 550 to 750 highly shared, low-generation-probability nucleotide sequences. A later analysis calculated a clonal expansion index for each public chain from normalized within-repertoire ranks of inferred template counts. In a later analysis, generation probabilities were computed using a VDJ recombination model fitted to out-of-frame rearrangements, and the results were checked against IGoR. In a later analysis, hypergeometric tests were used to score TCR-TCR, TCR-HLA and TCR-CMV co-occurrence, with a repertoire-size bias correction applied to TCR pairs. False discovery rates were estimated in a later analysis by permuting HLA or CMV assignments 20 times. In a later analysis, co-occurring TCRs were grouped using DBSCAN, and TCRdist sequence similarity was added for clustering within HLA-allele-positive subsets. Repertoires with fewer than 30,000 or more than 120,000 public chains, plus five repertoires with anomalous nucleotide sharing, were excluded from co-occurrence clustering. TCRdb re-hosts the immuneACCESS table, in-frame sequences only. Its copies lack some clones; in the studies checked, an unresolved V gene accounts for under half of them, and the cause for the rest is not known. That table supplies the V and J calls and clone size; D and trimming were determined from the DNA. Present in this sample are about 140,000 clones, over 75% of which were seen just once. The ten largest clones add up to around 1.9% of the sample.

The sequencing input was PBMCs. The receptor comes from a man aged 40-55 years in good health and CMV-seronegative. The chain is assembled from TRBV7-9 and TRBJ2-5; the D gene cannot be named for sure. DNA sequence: TGTGCCAGCAGCTTAGTCGCAATAGACTCCCCAGAGACCCAGTACTTC. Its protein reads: CASSLVAIDSPETQYF.